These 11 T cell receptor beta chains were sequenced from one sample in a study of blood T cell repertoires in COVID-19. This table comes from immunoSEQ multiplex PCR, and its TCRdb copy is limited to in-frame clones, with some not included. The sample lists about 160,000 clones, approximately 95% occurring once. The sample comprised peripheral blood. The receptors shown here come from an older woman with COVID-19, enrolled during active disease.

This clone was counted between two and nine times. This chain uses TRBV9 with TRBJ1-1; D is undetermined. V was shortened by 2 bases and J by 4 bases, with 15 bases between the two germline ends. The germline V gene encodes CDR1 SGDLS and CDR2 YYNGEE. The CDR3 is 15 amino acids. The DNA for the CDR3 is TGTGCCAGCAGCGTTGTGGCATCCGGGAGCACTGAAGCTTTCTTT. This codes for CASSVVASGSTEAFF.

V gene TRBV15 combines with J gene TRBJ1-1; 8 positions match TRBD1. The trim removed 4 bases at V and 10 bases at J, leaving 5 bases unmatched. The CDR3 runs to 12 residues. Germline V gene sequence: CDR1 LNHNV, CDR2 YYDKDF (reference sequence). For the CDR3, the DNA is TGTGCCACCAGCAAAAGGACAGGGCTAGCTTTCTTT. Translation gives CATSKRTGLAFF. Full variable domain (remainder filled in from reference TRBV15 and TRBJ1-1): DAMVIQNPRYQVTQFGKPVTLSCSQTLNHNVMYWYQQKSSQAPKLLFHYYDKDFNNEADTPDNFQSRRPNTSFCFLDIRSPGLGDTAMYLCATSKRTGLAFFGQGTRLTVV.

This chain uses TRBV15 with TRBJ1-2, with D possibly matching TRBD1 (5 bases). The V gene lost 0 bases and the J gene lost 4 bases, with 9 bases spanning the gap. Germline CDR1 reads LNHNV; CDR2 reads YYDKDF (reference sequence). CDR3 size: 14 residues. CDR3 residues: CATSRERQIYGYTF. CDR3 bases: TGTGCCACCAGCAGAGAACGACAGATCTATGGCTACACCTTC.

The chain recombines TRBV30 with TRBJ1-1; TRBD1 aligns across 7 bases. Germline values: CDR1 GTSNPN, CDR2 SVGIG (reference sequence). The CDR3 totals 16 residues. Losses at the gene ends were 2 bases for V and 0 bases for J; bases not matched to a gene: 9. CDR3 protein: CAWSRRTGSLNTEAFF. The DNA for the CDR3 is TGTGCCTGGAGTCGCCGGACAGGCTCATTGAACACTGAAGCTTTCTTT. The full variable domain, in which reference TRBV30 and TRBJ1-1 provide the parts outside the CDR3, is SQTIHQWPATLVQPVGSPLSLECTVEGTSNPNLYWYRQAAGRGLQLLFYSVGIGQISSEVPQNLSASRPQDRQFILSSKKLLLSDSGFYLCAWSRRTGSLNTEAFFGQGTRLTVV.

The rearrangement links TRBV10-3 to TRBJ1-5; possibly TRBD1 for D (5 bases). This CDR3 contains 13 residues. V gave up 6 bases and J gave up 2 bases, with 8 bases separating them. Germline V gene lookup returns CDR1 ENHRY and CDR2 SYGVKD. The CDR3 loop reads CAISDSRNQPQHF. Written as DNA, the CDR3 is TGTGCCATCAGCGACAGTCGCAATCAGCCCCAGCATTTT.

The CDR3 bases are TGTGCCACCCGACCAGGGTTTAACTATGGCTACACCTTC. Translated: CATRPGFNYGYTF. This chain links TRBV6-4 with TRBJ1-2, with a tentative D call TRBD1 (5 bases). This CDR3 has 13 residues. The germline gives CDR1 MRHNA, CDR2 SNTAGT. V was pared by 10 bases and J by 1 base, with 13 bases between.

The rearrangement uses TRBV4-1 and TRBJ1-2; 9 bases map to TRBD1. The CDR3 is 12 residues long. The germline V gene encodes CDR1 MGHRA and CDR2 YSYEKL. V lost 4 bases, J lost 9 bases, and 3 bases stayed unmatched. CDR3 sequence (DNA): TGCGCCAGCAGCCCCGGGACAGGGAGCTACACCTTC. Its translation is CASSPGTGSYTF.

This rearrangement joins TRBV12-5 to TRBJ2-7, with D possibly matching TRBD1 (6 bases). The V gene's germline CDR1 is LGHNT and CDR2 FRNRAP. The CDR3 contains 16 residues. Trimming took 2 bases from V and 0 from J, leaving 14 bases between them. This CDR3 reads CASGLWVGQISYEQYF. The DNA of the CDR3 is TGTGCTAGTGGTTTGTGGGTCGGACAGATCTCCTACGAGCAGTACTTC.

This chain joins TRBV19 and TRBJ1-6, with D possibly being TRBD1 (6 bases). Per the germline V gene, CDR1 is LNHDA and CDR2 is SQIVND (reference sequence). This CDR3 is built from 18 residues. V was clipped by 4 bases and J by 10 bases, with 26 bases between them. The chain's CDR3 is CASSTTWGRAGRGSPLHF. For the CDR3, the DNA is TGTGCCAGTAGTACCACCTGGGGGCGGGCAGGACGGGGATCACCCCTCCACTTT.

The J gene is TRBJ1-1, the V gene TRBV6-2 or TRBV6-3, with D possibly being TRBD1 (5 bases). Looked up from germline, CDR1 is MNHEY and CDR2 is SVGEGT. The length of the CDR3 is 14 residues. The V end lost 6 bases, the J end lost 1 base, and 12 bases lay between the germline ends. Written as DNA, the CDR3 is TGTGCCAGCAGCCCTACAGGTCCGAACACTGAAGCTTTCTTT. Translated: CASSPTGPNTEAFF.

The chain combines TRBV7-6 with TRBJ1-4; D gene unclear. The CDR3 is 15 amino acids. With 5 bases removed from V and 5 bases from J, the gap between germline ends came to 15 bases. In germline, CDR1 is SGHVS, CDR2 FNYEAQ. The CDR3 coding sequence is TGTGCCAGCAGCCCAATTCGCGGGTGGAATGAAAAACTGTTTTTT. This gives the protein CASSPIRGWNEKLFF.